The sequence of this TCR beta chain was determined in a study of cytomegalovirus exposure and HLA in healthy donors. Notes on the study in general: Reports credit the classifier with highly specific, highly sensitive diagnosis of cytomegalovirus status. Despite most TCR sequences being rare, some public TCRs occurred in many donors.

Germline assignment: CDR1 KGHSH and CDR2 LQKENI. The CDR3 spans 11 residues. After removal of 3 bases from V and 11 bases from J, the junction contained 2 bases not matched to a gene. TCRdb keeps only in-frame clones here, not all; method: immunoSEQ multiplex PCR. This table has 75,000 to 100,000 clones, approximately 96% appearing once. In regard to this clone: Its cognate antigen is unknown.

Specimen: PBMCs. This receptor was taken from a man in his late teens or twenties in good health and CMV-seronegative. The genes are TRBV18 and TRBJ2-5, with 8 bases lining up with TRBD1. The CDR3 nucleotides read TGTGCCAGCTCACCTGGGACAGGACAGTACTTC. It specifies CASSPGTGQYF.